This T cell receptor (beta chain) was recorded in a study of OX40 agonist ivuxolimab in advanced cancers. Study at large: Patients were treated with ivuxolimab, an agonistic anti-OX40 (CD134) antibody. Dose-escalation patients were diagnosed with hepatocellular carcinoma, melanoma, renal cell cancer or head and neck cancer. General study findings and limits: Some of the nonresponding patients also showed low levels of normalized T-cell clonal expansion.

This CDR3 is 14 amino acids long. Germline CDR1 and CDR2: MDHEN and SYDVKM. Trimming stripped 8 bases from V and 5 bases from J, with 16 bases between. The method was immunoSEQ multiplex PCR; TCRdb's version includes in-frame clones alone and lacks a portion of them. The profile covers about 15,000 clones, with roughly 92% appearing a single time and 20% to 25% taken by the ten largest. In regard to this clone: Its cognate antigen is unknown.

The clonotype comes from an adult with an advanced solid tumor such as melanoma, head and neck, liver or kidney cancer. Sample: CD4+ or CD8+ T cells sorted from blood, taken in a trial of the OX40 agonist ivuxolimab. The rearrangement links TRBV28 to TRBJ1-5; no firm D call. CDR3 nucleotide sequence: TGTGCCAGCTTGAGCGGCAGGTCCCATCAGCCCCAGCATTTT. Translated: CASLSGRSHQPQHF.